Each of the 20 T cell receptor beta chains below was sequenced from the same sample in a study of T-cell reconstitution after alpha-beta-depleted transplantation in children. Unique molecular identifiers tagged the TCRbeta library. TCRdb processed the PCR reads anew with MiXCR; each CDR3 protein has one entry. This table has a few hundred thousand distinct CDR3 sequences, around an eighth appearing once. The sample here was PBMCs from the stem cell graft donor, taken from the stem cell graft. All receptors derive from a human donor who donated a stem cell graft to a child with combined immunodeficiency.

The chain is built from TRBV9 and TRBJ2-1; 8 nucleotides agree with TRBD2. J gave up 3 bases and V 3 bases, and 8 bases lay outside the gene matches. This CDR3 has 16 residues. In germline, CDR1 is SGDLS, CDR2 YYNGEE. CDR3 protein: CASSATTSGSYNEQFF. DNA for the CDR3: TGTGCCAGCAGCGCCACAACTAGCGGAAGCTACAATGAGCAGTTCTTC.

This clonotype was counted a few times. The CDR3 protein is CASSLTSGQFIDEQFF. The CDR3 nucleotides are TGTGCCAGCAGTTTGACTAGCGGGCAGTTTATCGATGAGCAGTTCTTC. This chain links TRBV7-3 with TRBJ2-1; 10 nucleotides align to TRBD2. The CDR3 extends over 16 amino acids. V dropped 6 bases and J dropped 8; count of bases not matched to a gene: 13. CDR1 is SGHTA, CDR2 FQGTGA, per germline.

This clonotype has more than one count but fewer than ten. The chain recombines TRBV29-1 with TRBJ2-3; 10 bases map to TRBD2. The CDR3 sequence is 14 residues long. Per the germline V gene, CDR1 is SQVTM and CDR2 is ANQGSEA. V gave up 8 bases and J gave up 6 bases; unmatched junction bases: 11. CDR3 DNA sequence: TGCAGCCTTCGGGCTAGCGGGAGCGGGGATACGCAGTATTTT. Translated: CSLRASGSGDTQYF.

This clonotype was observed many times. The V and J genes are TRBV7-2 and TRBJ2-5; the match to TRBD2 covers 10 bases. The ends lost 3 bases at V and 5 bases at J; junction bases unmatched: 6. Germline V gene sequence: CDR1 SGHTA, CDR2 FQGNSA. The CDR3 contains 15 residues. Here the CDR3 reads CASSLTASGSETQYF. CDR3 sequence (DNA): TGTGCCAGCAGCTTGACGGCTAGCGGGAGCGAGACCCAGTACTTC.

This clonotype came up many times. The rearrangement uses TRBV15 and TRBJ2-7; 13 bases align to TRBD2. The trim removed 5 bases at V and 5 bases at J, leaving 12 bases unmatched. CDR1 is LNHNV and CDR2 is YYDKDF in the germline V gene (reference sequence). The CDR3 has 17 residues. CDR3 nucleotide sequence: TGTGCCACCAGCTCGGGACTAGCGGGACCCAAAGGGGACGAGCAGTACTTC. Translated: CATSSGLAGPKGDEQYF.

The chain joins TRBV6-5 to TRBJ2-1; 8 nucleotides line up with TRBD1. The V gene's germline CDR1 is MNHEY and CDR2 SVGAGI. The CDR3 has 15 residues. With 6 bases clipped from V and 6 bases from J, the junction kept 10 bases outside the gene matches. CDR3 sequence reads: CASSLSRGQSNEQFF. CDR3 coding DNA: TGTGCCAGCAGCTTATCCAGGGGGCAGAGCAATGAGCAGTTCTTC.

The CDR3 sequence is CASSPPPGGVGGANVLTF. DNA of the CDR3: TGTGCCAGCAGTCCCCCGCCAGGGGGCGTCGGTGGGGCCAACGTCCTGACTTTC. This sequence joins TRBV6-1 and TRBJ2-6; 8 bases map to TRBD1. This CDR3 is built from 18 residues. V was pared by 5 bases and J by 3 bases, with 12 bases of the junction left unmatched. Germline CDR1 MNHNS, CDR2 SASEGT.

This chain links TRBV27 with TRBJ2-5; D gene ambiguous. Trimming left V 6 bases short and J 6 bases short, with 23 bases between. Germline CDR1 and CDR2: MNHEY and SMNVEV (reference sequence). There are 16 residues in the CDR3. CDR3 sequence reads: CASSPIPMAGGKTQYF. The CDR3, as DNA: TGTGCCAGCAGCCCCATTCCGATGGCCGGTGGTAAGACCCAGTACTTC.

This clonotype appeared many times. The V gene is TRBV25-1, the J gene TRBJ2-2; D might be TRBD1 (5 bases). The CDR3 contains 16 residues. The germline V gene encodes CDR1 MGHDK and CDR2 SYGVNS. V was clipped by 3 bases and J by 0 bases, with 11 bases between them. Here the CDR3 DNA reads TGTGCCAGCAGTGACGACAGTAGATCGAACACCGGGGAGCTGTTTTTT. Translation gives CASSDDSRSNTGELFF.

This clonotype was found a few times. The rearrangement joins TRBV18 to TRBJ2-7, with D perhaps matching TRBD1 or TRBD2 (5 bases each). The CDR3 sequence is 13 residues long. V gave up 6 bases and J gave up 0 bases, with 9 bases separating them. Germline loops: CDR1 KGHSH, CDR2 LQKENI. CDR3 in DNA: TGTGCCAGCTCCCTCGGGGCCTCCTACGAGCAGTACTTC. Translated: CASSLGASYEQYF.

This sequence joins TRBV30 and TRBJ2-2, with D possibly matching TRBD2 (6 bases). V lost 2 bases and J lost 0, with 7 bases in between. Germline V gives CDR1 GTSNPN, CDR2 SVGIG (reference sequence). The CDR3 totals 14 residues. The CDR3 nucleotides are TGTGCCTGGAGTCGGAGGGCGAACACCGGGGAGCTGTTTTTT. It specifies CAWSRRANTGELFF.

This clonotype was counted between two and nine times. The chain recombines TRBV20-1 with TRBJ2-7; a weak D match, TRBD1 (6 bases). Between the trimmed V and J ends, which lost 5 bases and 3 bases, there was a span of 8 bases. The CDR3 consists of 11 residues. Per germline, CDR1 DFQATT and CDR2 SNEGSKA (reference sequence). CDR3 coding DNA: TGCAGTGCTGAGGACAGCTACGAGCAGTACTTC. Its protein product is CSAEDSYEQYF.

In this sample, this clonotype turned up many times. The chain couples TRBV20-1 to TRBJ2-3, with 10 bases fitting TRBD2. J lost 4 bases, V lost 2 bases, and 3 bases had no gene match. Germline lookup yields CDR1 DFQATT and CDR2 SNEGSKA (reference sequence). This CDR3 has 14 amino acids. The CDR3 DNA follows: TGCAGTGCTAGAAGACTAGCGGGCGCAGATACGCAGTATTTT. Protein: CSARRLAGADTQYF.

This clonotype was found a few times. The CDR3 reads CASSQGPGSYEQYF. The CDR3 nucleotides read TGTGCCAGCAGCCAAGGGCCAGGGTCCTACGAGCAGTACTTC. V is TRBV3-1 and J is TRBJ2-7, with D perhaps TRBD1 (5 bases). This CDR3 has 14 residues. The ends were cut back, 1 base at V and 1 base at J, with 8 bases in the middle. Germline-derived CDR1 and CDR2 are LGHDT and YNNKEL (reference sequence).

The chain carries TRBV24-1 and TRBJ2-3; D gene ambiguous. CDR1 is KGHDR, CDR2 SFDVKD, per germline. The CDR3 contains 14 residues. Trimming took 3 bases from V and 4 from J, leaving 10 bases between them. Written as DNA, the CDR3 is TGTGCCACCAGTGATGTCCCGGCCTCAGATACGCAGTATTTT. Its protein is CATSDVPASDTQYF.

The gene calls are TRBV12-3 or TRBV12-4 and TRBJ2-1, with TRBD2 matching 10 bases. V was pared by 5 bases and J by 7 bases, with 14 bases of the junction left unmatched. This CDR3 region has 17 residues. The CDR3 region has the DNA TGTGCCAGCAGTGCACTAGCGGGGACCTACGACCCGAATGAGCAGTTCTTC. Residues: CASSALAGTYDPNEQFF.

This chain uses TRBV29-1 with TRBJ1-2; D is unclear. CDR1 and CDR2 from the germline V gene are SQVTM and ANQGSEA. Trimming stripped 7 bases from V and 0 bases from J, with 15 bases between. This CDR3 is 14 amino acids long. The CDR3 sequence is CSAARSYTNYGYTF. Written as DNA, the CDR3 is TGCAGCGCCGCCAGGAGCTATACTAACTATGGCTACACCTTC.

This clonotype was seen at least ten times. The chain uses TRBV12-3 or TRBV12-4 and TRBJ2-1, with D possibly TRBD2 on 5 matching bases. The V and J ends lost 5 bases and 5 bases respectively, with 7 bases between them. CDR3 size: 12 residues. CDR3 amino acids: CASSGLNNEQFF. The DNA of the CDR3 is TGTGCCAGCAGTGGACTCAACAATGAGCAGTTCTTC.

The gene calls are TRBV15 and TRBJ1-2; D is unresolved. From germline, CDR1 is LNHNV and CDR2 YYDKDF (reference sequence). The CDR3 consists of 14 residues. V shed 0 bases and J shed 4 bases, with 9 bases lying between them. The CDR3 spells CATSRDSSFYGYTF. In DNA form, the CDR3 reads TGTGCCACCAGCAGAGACAGCTCCTTCTATGGCTACACCTTC.

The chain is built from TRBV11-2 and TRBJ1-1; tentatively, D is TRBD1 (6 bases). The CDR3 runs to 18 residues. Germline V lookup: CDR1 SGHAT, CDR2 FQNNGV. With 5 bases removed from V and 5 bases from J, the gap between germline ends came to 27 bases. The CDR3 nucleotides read TGTGCCAGCAGCCCATCGGGGGGCAGAAGGGATAGGGGTACTGAAGCTTTCTTT. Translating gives CASSPSGGRRDRGTEAFF.